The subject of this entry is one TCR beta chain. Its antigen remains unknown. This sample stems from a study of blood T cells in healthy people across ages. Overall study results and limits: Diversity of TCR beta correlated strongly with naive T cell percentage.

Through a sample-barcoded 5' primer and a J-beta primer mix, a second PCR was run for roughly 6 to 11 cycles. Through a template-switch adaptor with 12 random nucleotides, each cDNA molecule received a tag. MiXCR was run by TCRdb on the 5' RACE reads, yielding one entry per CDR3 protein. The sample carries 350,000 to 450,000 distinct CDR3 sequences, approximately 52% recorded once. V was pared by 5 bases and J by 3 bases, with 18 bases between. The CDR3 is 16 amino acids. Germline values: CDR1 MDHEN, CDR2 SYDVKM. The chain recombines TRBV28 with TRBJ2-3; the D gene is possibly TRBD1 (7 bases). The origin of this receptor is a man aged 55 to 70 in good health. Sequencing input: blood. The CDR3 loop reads CASSAYPEGQTDTQYF. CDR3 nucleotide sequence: TGTGCCAGCAGTGCCTATCCGGAGGGACAGACAGATACGCAGTATTTT.